A single sample is the source of the 10 T cell receptor beta chains below, sequenced in a study of blood T cell repertoires in COVID-19 (dated by TCRdb to 2020 to 2021). Receptor amplification or capture employed the immunoSEQ multiplex PCR assay. Here the immuneACCESS table is served through TCRdb, limited to in-frame sequences with V and J called. Missing clones are a known gap in these copies; in checked studies unresolved V genes cover under half, and the rest lacks a known reason. The sample table contains about 300,000 clones; only one count was recorded for approximately 90% of them. The ten largest clones capture roughly 10% of the sample. What was sequenced was PBMCs or T cells enriched from blood (not recorded which). All receptors come from a woman younger than 30 who had recovered from COVID-19.

The gene calls are TRBV3-1 (or the pseudogene TRBV3-2) and TRBJ1-4; 9 bases map to TRBD1. CDR3 size: 17 residues. Germline V gives CDR1 LGHDT, CDR2 YNNKEL (reference sequence). V lost 5 bases and J lost 8; bases outside the gene matches: 15. CDR3 residues: CASSRDNFQTGGEKLFF. CDR3 sequence (DNA): TGTGCCAGCAGCAGAGATAATTTCCAGACAGGGGGGGAAAAACTGTTTTTT.

The V and J genes are TRBV6-1 and TRBJ2-7, with TRBD2 matching over 9 bases. Germline CDR1 and CDR2: MNHNS and SASEGT. J lost 4 bases, V lost 1 base, and 17 bases had no gene match. This CDR3 has 19 amino acids. The CDR3 DNA follows: TGTGCCAGCAGTGAAGACACCCTATCCCAGGCGGGGGGGCTTTACGAGCAGTACTTC. The encoded protein is CASSEDTLSQAGGLYEQYF.

The CDR3 sequence: CASSFNPGTGTLANEKLFF. The CDR3 DNA reads TGTGCCAGCAGTTTCAATCCCGGGACAGGGACGTTGGCTAATGAAAAACTGTTTTTT. V gene TRBV28 combines with J gene TRBJ1-4, with TRBD1 matching over 9 bases. Germline CDR1 is MDHEN and CDR2 is SYDVKM. V trimming: 3 bases; J trimming: 3 bases; junction bases outside the gene matches: 14. CDR3 length: 19 residues.

In its sample, this clone was seen a few times. J is TRBJ1-2 and V is TRBV2; 8 bases match TRBD1. Germline V gene lookup returns CDR1 SNHLY and CDR2 FYNNEI. Trimming cost V 4 bases and J 0 bases; bases outside gene matches: 7. The CDR3 has 16 residues. Here the CDR3 DNA reads TGTGCCAGCAGTGGGCAGGGGGCAAGGTCTAACTATGGCTACACCTTC. Its protein product is CASSGQGARSNYGYTF.

This clone has more than one count but fewer than ten. The V gene is TRBV28, the J gene TRBJ2-5, with D perhaps matching TRBD1 (8 bases). The germline V and J ends were trimmed by 5 bases and 4 bases, with 20 bases remaining between them. Germline CDR1 is MDHEN and CDR2 is SYDVKM. The CDR3 runs 16 residues. CDR3 protein: CASSPLKTGEGETQYF. The CDR3, as DNA: TGTGCCAGCAGTCCACTCAAGACAGGGGAGGGAGAGACCCAGTACTTC.

This chain uses TRBV28 with TRBJ1-2, with D unclear. CDR3 length: 12 amino acids. Trimming took off 7 bases at V and 4 bases at J, with 10 bases between the two ends. Germline CDR1 is MDHEN and CDR2 is SYDVKM. The CDR3 spells CASKAGLYGYTF. CDR3 sequence (DNA): TGTGCCAGCAAGGCGGGCCTCTATGGCTACACCTTC.

This clone has more than one count but fewer than ten. This sequence joins TRBV6-5 and TRBJ2-7; TRBD1 aligns across 7 bases. The trim removed 0 bases at V and 3 bases at J, leaving 5 bases unmatched. Germline lookup yields CDR1 MNHEY and CDR2 SVGAGI. The CDR3 is made up of 15 amino acids. The chain's CDR3 is CASSYSGTDNYEQYF. The CDR3 nucleotides read TGTGCCAGCAGTTACTCCGGGACAGATAACTACGAGCAGTACTTC.

The rearrangement uses TRBV7-9 and TRBJ2-7; 7 nucleotides align to TRBD1. Germline V lookup: CDR1 SEHNR, CDR2 FQNEAQ (reference sequence). The CDR3 is 15 residues long. The V gene end was trimmed by 3 bases and the J gene end by 2 bases; junction bases not matched to a gene: 7. DNA for the CDR3: TGTGCCAGCAGCTTCACGGACAGGCCGACCTACGAGCAGTACTTC. It encodes CASSFTDRPTYEQYF.

The chain uses TRBV5-5 and TRBJ1-1; D remains unclear. The CDR3 has 15 residues. Between the trimmed V and J ends, which lost 3 bases and 2 bases, there was a span of 14 bases. CDR1 is SGHKS and CDR2 is YYEKEE in the germline V gene (reference sequence). CDR3 region: CASSWIGDTNTEAFF. The CDR3 DNA is TGTGCCAGCAGCTGGATCGGGGATACAAACACTGAAGCTTTCTTT.

The CDR3 here is CASSGSQLPTDTQYF. In nucleotides, the CDR3 is TGTGCCAGCAGCGGCAGTCAACTACCCACAGATACGCAGTATTTT. V gene TRBV7-9 combines with J gene TRBJ2-3; D is undetermined. This CDR3 spans 15 amino acids. Germline V gene lookup returns CDR1 SEHNR and CDR2 FQNEAQ (reference sequence). Trimming pared 5 bases from V and 2 bases from J, leaving 14 bases between. The full variable domain, in which reference TRBV7-9 and TRBJ2-3 provide the parts outside the CDR3, is DTGVSQNPRHKITKRGQNVTFRCDPISEHNRLYWYRQTLGQGPEFLTYFQNEAQLEKSRLLSDRFSAERPKGSFSTLEIQRTEQGDSAMYLCASSGSQLPTDTQYFGPGTRLTVL.